This TCR beta chain was observed in a study of identical twins. This clonotype was counted only a few times. Through template switching, a universal primer site was introduced, and the cDNA contained unique molecular identifiers. TCRdb reanalysed the 5' RACE reads using MiXCR and keeps one entry per CDR3 protein. The table has some 200,000 distinct CDR3 sequences, around 8% seen once; the top ten hold roughly 2%. Germline CDR1 reads SGHRS; CDR2 reads YFSETQ. CDR3 length equals 14 residues. Trimming shortened V by 0 bases and J by 3 bases, and 6 bases separated the two germline ends. The same specimen was also included in a second study, on yellow fever vaccine responses in identical twins.

The TCR comes from a woman aged 18-29 years in good health. The chain has TRBV5-1 and TRBJ1-4, with TRBD1 as a possible D gene (5 bases). The specimen was memory (CD45RO+) T cells sorted from blood. CDR3 residues: CASSLETANEKLFF. The CDR3 nucleotides read TGCGCCAGCAGCTTGGAGACAGCTAATGAAAAACTGTTTTTT.